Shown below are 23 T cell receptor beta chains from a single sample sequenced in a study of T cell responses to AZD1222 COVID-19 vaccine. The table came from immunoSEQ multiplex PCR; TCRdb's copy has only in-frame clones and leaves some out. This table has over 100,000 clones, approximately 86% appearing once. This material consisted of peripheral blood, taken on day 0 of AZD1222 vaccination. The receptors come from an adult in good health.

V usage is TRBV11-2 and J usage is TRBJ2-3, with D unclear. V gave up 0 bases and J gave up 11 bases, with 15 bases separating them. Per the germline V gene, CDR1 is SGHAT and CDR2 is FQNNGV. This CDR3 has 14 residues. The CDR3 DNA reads TGTGCCAGCAGCTTAGATCCCCAGTCCTCGGTGCAGTATTTT. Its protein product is CASSLDPQSSVQYF.

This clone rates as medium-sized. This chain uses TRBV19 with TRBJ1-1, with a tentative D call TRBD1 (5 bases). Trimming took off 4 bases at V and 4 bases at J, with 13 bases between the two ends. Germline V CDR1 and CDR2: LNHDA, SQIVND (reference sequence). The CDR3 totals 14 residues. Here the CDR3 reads CASSSQGAGTEAFF. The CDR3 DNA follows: TGTGCCAGTAGTAGCCAGGGAGCGGGCACTGAAGCTTTCTTT.

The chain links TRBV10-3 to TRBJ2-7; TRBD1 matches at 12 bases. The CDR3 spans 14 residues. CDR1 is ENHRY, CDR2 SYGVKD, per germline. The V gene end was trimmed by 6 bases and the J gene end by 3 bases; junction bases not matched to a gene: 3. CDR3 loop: CAIRGTGGLYEQYF. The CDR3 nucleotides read TGTGCCATCAGGGGGACAGGGGGCCTCTACGAGCAGTACTTC.

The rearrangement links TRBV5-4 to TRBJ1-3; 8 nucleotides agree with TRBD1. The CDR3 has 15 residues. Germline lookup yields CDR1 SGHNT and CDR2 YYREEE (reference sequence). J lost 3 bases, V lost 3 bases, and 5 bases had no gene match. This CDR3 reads CASSSRQGFGNTIYF. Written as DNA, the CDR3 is TGTGCCAGCAGCTCACGACAGGGGTTTGGAAACACCATATATTTT.

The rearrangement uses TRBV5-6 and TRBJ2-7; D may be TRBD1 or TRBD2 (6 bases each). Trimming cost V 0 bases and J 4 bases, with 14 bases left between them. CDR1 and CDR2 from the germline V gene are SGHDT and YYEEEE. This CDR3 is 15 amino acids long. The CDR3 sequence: CASSLEGGARYEQYF. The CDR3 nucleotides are TGTGCCAGCAGCTTGGAGGGGGGCGCCCGTTACGAGCAGTACTTC.

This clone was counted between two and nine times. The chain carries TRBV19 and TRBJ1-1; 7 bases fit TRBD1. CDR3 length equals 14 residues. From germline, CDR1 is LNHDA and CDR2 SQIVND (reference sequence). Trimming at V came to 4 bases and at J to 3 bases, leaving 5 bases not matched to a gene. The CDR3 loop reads CASSRQGRDTEAFF. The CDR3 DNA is TGTGCCAGTAGTAGACAGGGAAGAGACACTGAAGCTTTCTTT.

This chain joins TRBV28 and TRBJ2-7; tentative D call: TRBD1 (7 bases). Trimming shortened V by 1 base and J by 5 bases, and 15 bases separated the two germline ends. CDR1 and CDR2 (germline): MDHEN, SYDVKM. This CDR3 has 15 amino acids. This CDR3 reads CASSLSGRGVNEQYF. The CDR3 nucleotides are TGTGCCAGCAGTTTATCTGGCAGGGGGGTCAACGAGCAGTACTTC.

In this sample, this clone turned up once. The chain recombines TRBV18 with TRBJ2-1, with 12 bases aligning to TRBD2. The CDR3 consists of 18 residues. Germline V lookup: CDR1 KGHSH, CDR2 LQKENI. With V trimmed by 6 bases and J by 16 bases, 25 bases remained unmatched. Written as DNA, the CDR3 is TGTGCCAGCTCCGGGACAGGGGATCTAGCGGGAGGGGCGCCGGATTGTTTCTTC. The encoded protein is CASSGTGDLAGGAPDCFF.

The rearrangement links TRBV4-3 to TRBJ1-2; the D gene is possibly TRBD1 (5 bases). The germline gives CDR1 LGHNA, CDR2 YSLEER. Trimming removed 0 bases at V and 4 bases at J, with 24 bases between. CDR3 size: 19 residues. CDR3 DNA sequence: TGCGCCAGCAGCCAAGATGCCGGAGGAGGGGCCGCGGCGGGCTATGGCTACACCTTC. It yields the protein CASSQDAGGGAAAGYGYTF.

The CDR3 nucleotides are TGTGCCAGCACGCAGGGGAGATTCGCCGGCGGAAAACTGTTTTTT. Translated: CASTQGRFAGGKLFF. This chain uses TRBV3-1 (or the pseudogene TRBV3-2) with TRBJ1-4, with a weak D call TRBD1 (6 bases). The CDR3 runs to 15 residues. Trimming shortened V by 7 bases and J by 10 bases, and 22 bases separated the two germline ends. Looked up from germline, CDR1 is LGHDT and CDR2 is YNNKEL (reference sequence).

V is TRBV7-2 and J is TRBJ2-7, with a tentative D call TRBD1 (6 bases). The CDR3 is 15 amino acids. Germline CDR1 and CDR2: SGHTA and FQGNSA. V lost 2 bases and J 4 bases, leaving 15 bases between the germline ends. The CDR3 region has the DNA TGTGCCAGCAGCTTAAGTTCTACAGGGTGGTACGAGCAGTACTTC. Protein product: CASSLSSTGWYEQYF.

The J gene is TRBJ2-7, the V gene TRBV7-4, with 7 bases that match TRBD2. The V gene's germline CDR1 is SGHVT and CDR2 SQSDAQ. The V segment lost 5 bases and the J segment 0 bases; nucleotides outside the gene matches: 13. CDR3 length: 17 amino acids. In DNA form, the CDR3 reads TGTGCCAGCAGCCCCCTTGTTGGAGCGGGGAGCTCCTACGAGCAGTACTTC. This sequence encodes CASSPLVGAGSSYEQYF.

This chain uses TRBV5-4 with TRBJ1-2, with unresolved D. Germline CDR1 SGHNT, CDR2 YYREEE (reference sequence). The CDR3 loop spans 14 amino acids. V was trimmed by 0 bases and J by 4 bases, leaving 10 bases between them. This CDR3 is CASSLETLGYGYTF. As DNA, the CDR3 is TGTGCCAGCAGCTTGGAAACCCTGGGCTATGGCTACACCTTC.

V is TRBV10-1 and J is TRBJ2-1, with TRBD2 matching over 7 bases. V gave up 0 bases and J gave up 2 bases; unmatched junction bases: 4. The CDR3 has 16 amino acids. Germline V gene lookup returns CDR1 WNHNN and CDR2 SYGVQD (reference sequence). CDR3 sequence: CASSESVGGAYNEQFF. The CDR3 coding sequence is TGCGCCAGCAGTGAGTCGGTGGGGGGGGCCTACAATGAGCAGTTCTTC.

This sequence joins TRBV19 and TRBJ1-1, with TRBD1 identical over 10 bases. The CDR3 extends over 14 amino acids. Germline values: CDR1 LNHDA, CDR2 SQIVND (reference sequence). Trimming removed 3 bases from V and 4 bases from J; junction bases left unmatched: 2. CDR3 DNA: TGTGCCAGTAGTATCGGGACAGGGGCCACTGAAGCTTTCTTT. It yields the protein CASSIGTGATEAFF.

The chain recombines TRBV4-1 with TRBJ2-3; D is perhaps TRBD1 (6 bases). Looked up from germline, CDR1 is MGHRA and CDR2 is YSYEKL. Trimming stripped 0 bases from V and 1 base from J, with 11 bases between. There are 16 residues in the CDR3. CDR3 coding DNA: TGCGCCAGCAGCCAAGAAGGCAACAGGGGCACAGATACGCAGTATTTT. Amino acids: CASSQEGNRGTDTQYF.

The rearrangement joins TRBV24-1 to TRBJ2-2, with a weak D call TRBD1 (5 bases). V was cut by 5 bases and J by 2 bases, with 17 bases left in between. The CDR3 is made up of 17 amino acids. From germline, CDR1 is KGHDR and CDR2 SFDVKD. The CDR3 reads CATSGGLGRNNTGELFF. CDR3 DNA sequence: TGTGCCACCAGTGGCGGCTTGGGGCGGAATAACACCGGGGAGCTGTTTTTT.

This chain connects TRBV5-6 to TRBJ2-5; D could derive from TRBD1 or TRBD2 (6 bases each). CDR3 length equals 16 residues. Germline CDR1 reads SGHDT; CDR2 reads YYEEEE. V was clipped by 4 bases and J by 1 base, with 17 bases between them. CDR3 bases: TGTGCCAGCAGCCCACGGCAGGGGAGGATCCAAGAGACCCAGTACTTC. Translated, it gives CASSPRQGRIQETQYF.

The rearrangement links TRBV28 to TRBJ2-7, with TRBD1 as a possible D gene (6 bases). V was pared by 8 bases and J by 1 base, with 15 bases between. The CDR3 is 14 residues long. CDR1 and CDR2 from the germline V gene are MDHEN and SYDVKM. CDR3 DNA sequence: TGTGCCAGCCAGCAGGGGCCCGTTTCCTACGAGCAGTACTTC. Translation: CASQQGPVSYEQYF.

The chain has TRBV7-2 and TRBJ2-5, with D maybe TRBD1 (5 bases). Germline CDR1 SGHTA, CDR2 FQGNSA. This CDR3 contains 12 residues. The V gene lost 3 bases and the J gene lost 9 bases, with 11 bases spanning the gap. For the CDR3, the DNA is TGTGCCAGCAGCTTTCGGCAGGGCGCCCAGTACTTC. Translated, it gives CASSFRQGAQYF. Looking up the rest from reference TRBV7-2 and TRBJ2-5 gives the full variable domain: GAGVSQSPSNKVTEKGKDVELRCDPISGHTALYWYRQSLGQGLEFLIYFQGNSAPDKSGLPSDRFSAERTGGSVSTLTIQRTQQEDSAVYLCASSFRQGAQYFGPGTRLLVL.

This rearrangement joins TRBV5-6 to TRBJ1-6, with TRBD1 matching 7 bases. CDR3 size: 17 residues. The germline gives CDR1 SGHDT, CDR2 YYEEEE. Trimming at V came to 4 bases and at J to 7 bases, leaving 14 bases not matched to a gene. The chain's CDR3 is CASSPRTGGLGNSPLHF. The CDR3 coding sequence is TGTGCCAGCAGCCCTCGGACAGGAGGTCTGGGGAATTCACCCCTCCACTTT.

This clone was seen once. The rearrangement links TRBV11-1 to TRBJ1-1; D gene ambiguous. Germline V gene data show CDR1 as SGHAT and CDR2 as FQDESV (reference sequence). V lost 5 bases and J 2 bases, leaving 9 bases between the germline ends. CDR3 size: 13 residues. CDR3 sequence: CASSRTLNTEAFF. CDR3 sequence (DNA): TGTGCCAGCAGCCGGACTCTTAACACTGAAGCTTTCTTT.

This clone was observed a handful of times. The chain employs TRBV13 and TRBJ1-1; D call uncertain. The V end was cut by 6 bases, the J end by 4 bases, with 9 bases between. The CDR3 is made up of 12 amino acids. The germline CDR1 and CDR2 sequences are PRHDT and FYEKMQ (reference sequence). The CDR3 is CASSLTSTEAFF. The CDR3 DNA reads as TGTGCCAGCAGTCTAACGAGCACTGAAGCTTTCTTT.